What follows describes a single T cell receptor (beta chain). Deletions cut 6 bases from V and 6 bases from J, with 13 bases between. The germline CDR1 and CDR2 sequences are MNHEY and SMNVEV (reference sequence). The CDR3 spans 13 residues. The data were taken from a study of regulatory T cells in long-lasting Graves disease. Time point specified: newly diagnosed GD, antithyroid drugs for less than 3 months. PBMC RNA served as the TCR library source. Diagnosis followed American Thyroid Association guidelines for Graves' disease. TCR beta libraries were built with iRepertoire HTBI primers and Arm-PCR of CDR3 regions. TCRdb independently ran MiXCR on the multiplex PCR reads; one entry per CDR3 protein. The data contain 350,000 to 400,000 distinct CDR3 sequences, 15% to 20% of them singletons. The same sample was also used in a study of T cells in Graves' hyperthyroidism and ophthalmopathy. As that report states: Ophthalmopathy prediction by the model preceded onset by a median about 6.8 months.

The rearrangement links TRBV27 to TRBJ2-3, with no clear D. The sample consisted of peripheral blood mononuclear cells (PBMCs), taken at new diagnosis, from a patient treated with antithyroid drugs. This clonotype originated in a woman aged 18-30 years with Graves disease. CDR3 in amino acids: CASSFFPADTQYF. Here the CDR3 DNA reads TGTGCCAGCAGCTTCTTTCCCGCGGATACGCAGTATTTT.